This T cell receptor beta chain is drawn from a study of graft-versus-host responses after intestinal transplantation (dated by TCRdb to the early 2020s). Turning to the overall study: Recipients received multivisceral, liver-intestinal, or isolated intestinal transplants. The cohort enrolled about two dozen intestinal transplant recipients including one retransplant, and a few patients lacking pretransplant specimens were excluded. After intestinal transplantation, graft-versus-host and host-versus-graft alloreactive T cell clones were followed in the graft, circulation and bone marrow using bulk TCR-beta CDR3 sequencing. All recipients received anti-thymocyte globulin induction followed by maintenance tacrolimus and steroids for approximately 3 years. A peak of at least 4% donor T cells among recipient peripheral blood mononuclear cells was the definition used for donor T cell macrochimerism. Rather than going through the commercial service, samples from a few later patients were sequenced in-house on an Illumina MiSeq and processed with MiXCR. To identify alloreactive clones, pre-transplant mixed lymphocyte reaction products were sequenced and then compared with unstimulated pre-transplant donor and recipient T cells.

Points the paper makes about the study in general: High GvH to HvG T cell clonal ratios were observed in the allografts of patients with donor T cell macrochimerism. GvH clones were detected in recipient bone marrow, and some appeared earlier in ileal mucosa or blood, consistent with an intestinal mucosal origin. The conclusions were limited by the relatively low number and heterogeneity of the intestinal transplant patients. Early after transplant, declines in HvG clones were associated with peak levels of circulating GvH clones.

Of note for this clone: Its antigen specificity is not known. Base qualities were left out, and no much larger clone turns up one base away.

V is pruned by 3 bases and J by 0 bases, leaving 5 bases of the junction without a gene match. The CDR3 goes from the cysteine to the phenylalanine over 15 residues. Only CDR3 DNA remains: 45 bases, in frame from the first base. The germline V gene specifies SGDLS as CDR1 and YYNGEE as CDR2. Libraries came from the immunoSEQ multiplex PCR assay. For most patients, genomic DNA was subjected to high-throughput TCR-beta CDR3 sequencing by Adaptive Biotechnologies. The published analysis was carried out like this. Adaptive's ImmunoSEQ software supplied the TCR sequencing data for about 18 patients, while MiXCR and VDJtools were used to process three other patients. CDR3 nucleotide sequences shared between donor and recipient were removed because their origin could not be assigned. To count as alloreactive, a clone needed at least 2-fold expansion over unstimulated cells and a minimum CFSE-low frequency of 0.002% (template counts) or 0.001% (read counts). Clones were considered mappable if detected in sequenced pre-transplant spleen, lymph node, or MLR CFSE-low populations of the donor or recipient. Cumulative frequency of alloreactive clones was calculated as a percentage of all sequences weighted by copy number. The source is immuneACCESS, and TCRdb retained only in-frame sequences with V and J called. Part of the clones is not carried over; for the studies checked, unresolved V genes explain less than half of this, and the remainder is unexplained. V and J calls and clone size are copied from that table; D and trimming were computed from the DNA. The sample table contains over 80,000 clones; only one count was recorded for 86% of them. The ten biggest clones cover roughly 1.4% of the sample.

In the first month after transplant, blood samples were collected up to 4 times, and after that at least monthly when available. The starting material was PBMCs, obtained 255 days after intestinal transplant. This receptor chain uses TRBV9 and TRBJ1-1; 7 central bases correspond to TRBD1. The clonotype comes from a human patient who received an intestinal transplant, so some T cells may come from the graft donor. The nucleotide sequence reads TGTGCCAGCAGCGGAAGACAGGGCATGAACACTGAAGCTTTCTTT. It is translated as CASSGRQGMNTEAFF. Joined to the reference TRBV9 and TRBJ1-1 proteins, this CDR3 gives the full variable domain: DSGVTQTPKHLITATGQRVTLRCSPRSGDLSVYWYQQSLDQGLQFLIQYYNGEERAKGNILERFSAQQFPDLHSELNLSSLELGDSALYFCASSGRQGMNTEAFFGQGTRLTVV.